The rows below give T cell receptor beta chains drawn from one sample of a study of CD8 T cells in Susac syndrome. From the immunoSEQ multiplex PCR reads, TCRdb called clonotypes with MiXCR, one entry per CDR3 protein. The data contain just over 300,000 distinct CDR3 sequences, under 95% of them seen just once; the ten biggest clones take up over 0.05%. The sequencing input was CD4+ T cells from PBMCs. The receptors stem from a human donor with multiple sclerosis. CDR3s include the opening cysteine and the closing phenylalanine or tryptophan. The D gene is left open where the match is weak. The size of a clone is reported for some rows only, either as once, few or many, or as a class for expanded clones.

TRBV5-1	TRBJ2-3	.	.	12	CASSWYTDTQYF	TGCGCCAGCAGTTGGTACACAGATACGCAGTATTTT
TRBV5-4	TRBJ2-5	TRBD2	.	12	CASGRGGETQYF	TGTGCCAGCGGGAGGGGAGGAGAGACCCAGTACTTC
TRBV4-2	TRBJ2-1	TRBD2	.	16	CASSRSTSALREEQFF	TGTGCCAGCAGCCGCTCAACTAGCGCTCTCCGGGAAGAGCAGTTCTTC
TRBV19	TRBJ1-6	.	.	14	CASSIAAVTSPLHF	TGTGCCAGTAGTATAGCAGCGGTTACCTCACCCCTCCACTTT
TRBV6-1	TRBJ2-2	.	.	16	CASTKKAGGSTGELFF	TGTGCCAGCACCAAAAAGGCCGGGGGTTCCACCGGGGAGCTGTTTTTT
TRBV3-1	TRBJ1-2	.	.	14	CASSQGGGNYGYTF	TGTGCCAGCAGCCAAGGGGGGGGCAACTATGGCTACACCTTC
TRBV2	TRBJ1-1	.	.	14	CASILGRPNTEAFF	TGTGCCAGCATCTTAGGCAGACCGAACACTGAAGCTTTCTTT
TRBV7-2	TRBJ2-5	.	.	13	CASSLRLSETQYF	TGTGCCAGCAGCTTAAGGTTGTCTGAGACCCAGTACTTC
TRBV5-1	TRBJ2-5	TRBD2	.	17	CASRVSAGGSRSGTQYF	TGCGCCAGCAGAGTCTCCGCGGGAGGCAGCCGAAGCGGGACCCAGTACTTC
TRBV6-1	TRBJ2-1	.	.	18	CASSRKGYGWGSYNEQFF	TGTGCCAGCAGCCGCAAAGGTTACGGATGGGGCTCCTACAATGAGCAGTTCTTC
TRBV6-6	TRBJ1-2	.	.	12	CASGGTRYGYTF	TGTGCCAGCGGGGGCACAAGATATGGCTACACCTTC
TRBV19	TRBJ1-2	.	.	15	CASSRVNQGAYGYTF	TGTGCCAGTAGTAGGGTGAACCAGGGCGCCTATGGCTACACCTTC
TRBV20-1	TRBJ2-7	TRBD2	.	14	CSASSVGLAYEQYF	TGCAGTGCCTCTTCTGTGGGACTAGCCTACGAGCAGTACTTC
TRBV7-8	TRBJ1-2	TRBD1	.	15	CASSTRTGGFRGYTF	TGTGCCAGCAGCACACGGACAGGGGGCTTTAGGGGCTACACCTTC
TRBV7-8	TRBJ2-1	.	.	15	CASTLRGAGGNEQFF	TGTGCCAGCACCCTTAGGGGGGCAGGGGGTAATGAGCAGTTCTTC
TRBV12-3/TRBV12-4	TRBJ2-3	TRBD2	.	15	CASRLGTSVADTQYF	TGTGCCAGCAGGCTCGGGACTAGCGTGGCAGATACGCAGTATTTT
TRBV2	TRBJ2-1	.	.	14	CASSGQARYNEQFF	TGTGCCAGCAGTGGACAGGCCCGCTACAATGAGCAGTTCTTC
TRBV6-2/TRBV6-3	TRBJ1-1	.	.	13	CASIASGNTEAFF	TGTGCCAGCATCGCCTCTGGGAACACTGAAGCTTTCTTT
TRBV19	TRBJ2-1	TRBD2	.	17	CASTAGLAGSSYNEQFF	TGTGCCAGTACCGCGGGACTAGCGGGAAGCTCCTACAATGAGCAGTTCTTC
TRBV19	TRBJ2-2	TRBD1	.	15	CASSIGQVNTGELFF	TGTGCCAGTAGTATCGGACAGGTGAACACCGGGGAGCTGTTTTTT
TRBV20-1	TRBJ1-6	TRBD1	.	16	CSARDGQGTNNSPLHF	TGCAGTGCTAGAGATGGACAGGGCACTAATAATTCACCCCTCCACTTT
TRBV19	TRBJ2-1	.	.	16	CASSIDLGGSNNEQFF	TGTGCCAGTAGTATCGACCTGGGGGGATCGAACAATGAGCAGTTCTTC
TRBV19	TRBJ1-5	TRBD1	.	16	CASRGGQTGGFQPQHF	TGTGCCAGTAGGGGGGGGCAGACAGGGGGCTTTCAGCCCCAGCATTTT
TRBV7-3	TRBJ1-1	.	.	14	CASSSGVVNTEAFF	TGTGCCAGCAGCTCAGGGGTGGTGAACACTGAAGCTTTCTTT
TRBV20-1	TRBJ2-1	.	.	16	CSARDLVSSSYNEQFF	TGCAGTGCTAGAGATCTCGTCTCAAGCTCCTACAATGAGCAGTTCTTC
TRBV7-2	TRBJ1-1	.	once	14	CASSLGQIDTEAFF	TGTGCCAGCAGCTTAGGGCAGATAGACACTGAAGCTTTCTTT
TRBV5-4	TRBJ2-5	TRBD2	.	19	CASSLTRASGSQIEGTQYF	TGTGCCAGCAGCTTAACACGGGCTAGCGGGAGCCAAATCGAGGGGACCCAGTACTTC
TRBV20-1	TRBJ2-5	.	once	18	CSAREAWWGSGWQETQYF	TGCAGTGCTAGAGAGGCCTGGTGGGGTAGTGGGTGGCAAGAGACCCAGTACTTC
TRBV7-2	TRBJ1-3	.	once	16	CASSLEQLSSGNTIYF	TGTGCCAGCAGCTTAGAACAGCTATCCTCTGGAAACACCATATATTTT
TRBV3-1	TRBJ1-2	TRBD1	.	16	CASSQDWGRGHYGYTF	TGTGCCAGCAGCCAAGATTGGGGCAGGGGGCACTATGGCTACACCTTC
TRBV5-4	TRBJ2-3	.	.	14	CASSSKALSDTQYF	TGTGCCAGCAGCTCGAAGGCGTTGTCAGATACGCAGTATTTT
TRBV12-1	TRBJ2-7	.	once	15	CASSYLTGGEDEQYF	TGTGCCAGCTCTTACTTGACAGGGGGCGAGGACGAGCAGTACTTC
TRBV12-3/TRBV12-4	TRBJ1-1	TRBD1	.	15	CASRTSGGGHTEAFF	TGTGCCAGCAGGACCTCAGGGGGCGGGCACACTGAAGCTTTCTTT
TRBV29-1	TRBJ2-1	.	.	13	CSVGTVRVNEQFF	TGCAGCGTTGGTACTGTGAGGGTAAATGAGCAGTTCTTC
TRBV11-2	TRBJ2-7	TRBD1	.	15	CASSLDLETGGAQYF	TGTGCCAGCAGCTTAGATCTTGAGACAGGGGGCGCCCAGTACTTC
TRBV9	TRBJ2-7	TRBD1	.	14	CASSEQGAGGEQYF	TGTGCCAGCAGCGAACAGGGGGCAGGGGGCGAGCAGTACTTC
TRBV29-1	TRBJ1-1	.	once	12	CSASTGNTEAFF	TGCAGCGCTTCAACAGGGAACACTGAAGCTTTCTTT
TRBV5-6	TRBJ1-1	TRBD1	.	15	CASSWGGQGNTEAFF	TGTGCCAGCAGCTGGGGGGGACAGGGAAACACTGAAGCTTTCTTT
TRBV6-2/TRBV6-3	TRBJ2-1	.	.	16	CASSYSVFLDDNEQFF	TGTGCCAGCAGTTACTCGGTGTTTTTGGACGACAATGAGCAGTTCTTC
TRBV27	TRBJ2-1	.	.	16	CASSPHTARRGNEQFF	TGTGCCAGCAGTCCGCACACAGCGCGACGGGGCAATGAGCAGTTCTTC
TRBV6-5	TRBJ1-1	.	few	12	CASTEINTEAFF	TGTGCCAGCACAGAAATTAACACTGAAGCTTTCTTT
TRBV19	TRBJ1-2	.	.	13	CASSPLRVGGYTF	TGTGCCAGTAGCCCGCTCAGGGTTGGCGGCTACACCTTC
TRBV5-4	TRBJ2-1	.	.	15	CASSLEGSPYNEQFF	TGTGCCAGCAGCTTGGAAGGCTCCCCCTACAATGAGCAGTTCTTC
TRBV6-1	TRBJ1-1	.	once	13	CASSADRTTEAFF	TGTGCCAGCAGCGCTGACAGGACCACTGAAGCTTTCTTT
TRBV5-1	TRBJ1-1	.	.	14	CASSSGRPNTEAFF	TGCGCCAGCAGCTCGGGCAGACCGAACACTGAAGCTTTCTTT
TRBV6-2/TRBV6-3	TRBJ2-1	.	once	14	CASSAQGVRNEQFF	TGTGCCAGCAGTGCCCAAGGGGTAAGGAATGAGCAGTTCTTC
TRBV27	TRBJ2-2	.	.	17	CASSLRQGLPNTGELFF	TGTGCCAGCAGTTTAAGGCAGGGACTCCCGAACACCGGGGAGCTGTTTTTT
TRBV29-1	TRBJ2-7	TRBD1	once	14	CSVHIRGRGVEQYF	TGCAGCGTTCATATCAGGGGGCGAGGCGTCGAGCAGTACTTC
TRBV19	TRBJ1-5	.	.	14	CASSMVGGNQPQHF	TGTGCCAGTAGTATGGTGGGGGGGAATCAGCCCCAGCATTTT
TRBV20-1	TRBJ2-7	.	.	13	CSALRPGWYEQYF	TGCAGTGCCCTAAGACCAGGGTGGTACGAGCAGTACTTC
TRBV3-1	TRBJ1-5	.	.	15	CASSQGPGSHQPQHF	TGTGCCAGCAGCCAAGGCCCAGGCTCTCATCAGCCCCAGCATTTT
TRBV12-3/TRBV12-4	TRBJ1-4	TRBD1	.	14	CASTLGQARKKLFF	TGTGCCAGCACCCTGGGACAGGCCCGGAAAAAACTGTTTTTT
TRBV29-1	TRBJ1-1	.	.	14	CSVQPGPDGTEAFF	TGCAGCGTCCAGCCGGGACCCGATGGCACTGAAGCTTTCTTT
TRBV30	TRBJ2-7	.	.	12	CAWRVVPYEQYF	TGTGCCTGGAGGGTGGTACCCTACGAGCAGTACTTC
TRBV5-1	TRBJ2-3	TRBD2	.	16	CASSLGPAGVKDTQYF	TGCGCCAGCAGCTTGGGTCCAGCGGGAGTTAAAGATACGCAGTATTTT
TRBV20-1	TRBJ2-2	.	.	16	CSAGGLGSGTTGELFF	TGCAGTGCTGGGGGTCTAGGCTCCGGGACCACCGGGGAGCTGTTTTTT
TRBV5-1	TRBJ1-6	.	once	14	CASSLVEWEGPLHF	TGCGCCAGCAGCTTGGTCGAGTGGGAGGGACCCCTCCACTTT
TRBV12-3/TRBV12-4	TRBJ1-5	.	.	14	CASSLTTGRQPQHF	TGTGCCAGCAGCTTAACGACTGGGAGGCAGCCCCAGCATTTT
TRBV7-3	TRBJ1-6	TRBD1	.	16	CASSLQGTGRNSPLHF	TGTGCCAGCAGCCTACAGGGGACAGGACGTAATTCACCCCTCCACTTT